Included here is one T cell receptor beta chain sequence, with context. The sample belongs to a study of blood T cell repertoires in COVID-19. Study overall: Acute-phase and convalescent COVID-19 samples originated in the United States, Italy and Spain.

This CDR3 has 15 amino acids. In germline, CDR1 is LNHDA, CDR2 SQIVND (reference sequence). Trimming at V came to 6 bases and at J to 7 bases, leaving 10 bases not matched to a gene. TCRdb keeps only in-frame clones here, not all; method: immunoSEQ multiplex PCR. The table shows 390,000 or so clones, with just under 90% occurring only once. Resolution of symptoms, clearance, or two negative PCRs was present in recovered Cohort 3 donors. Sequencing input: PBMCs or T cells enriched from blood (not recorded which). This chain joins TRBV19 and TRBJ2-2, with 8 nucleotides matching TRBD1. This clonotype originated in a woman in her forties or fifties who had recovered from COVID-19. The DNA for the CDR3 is TGTGCCAGTAGCCCAAACCAGGGGGCGGTCGGGGAGCTGTTTTTT. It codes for CASSPNQGAVGELFF.